Sequencing of this T cell receptor beta chain was carried out in a study of blood T cells in healthy people across ages. Study-wide context: Per two T cells, about one barcoded beta molecule was captured through template switching.

About this clonotype itself: What it recognizes is unknown.

The second PCR ran roughly 7 to 11 cycles with a sample-barcoded 5' primer and J-beta primers. TCRdb re-derived calls from the 5' RACE reads in MiXCR, one entry per CDR3 protein. The sample contains hundreds of thousands of distinct CDR3 sequences, roughly 48% of which appear only once. Whole-study results and caveats: Per million T cells, TCR beta diversity dropped roughly linearly as age increased. Higher naive T cell percentage went strongly together with higher TCR beta diversity.

The TCR was taken from a man between 25 and 39 years old in good health. The sequenced material came from blood.

In DNA, the CDR3 is TGTGCCAGCAGGCATAGGGACTCTCCGAGCACCGGGGAGCTGTTTTTT. Encoded protein: CASRHRDSPSTGELFF. The chain is built from TRBV12-3 or TRBV12-4 and TRBJ2-2; D perhaps matches TRBD2 (6 bases). V lost 6 bases and J lost 4, with 18 bases in between. The CDR3 is 16 residues long.